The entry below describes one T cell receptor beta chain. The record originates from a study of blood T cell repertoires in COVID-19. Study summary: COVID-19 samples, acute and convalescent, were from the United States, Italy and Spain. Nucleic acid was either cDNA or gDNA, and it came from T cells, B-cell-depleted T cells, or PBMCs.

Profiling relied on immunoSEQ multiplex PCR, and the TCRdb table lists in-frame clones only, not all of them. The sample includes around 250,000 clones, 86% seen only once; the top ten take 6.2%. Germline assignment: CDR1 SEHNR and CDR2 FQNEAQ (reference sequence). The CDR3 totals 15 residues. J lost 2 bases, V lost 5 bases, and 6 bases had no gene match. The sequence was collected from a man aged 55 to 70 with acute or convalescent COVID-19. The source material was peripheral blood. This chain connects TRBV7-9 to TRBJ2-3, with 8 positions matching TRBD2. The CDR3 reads CASSLSGAYTDTQYF. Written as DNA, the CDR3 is TGTGCCAGCAGCCTTAGCGGGGCCTACACAGATACGCAGTATTTT.